The source of this T cell receptor (beta chain) is a study of T cells in Graves' hyperthyroidism and ophthalmopathy. Whole-study findings and limits: The model predicted ophthalmopathy a median approximately seven months before onset.

This clonotype was counted at least ten times. The antigen is not known. Researchers amplified the TCR beta CDR3 regions from RNA transcripts. First-round RT-PCR targeting the TCR CDR3 was performed with the HTBI primer set. Each CDR3 protein is one row after TCRdb ran MiXCR on the multiplex PCR reads. Of roughly 100,000 distinct CDR3 sequences listed, approximately 50% are singletons. The CDR3 sequence is 13 residues long. The germline V gene has CDR1 SNHLY and CDR2 FYNNEI. With V trimmed by 8 bases and J by 10 bases, 6 bases remained unmatched. The sequenced sample was blood. This sequence joins TRBV2 and TRBJ1-6; 9 bases fit TRBD1. The sequence derives from a man between 40 and 49 years old with Graves' hyperthyroidism. CDR3 coding DNA: TGTGCCAGCGGGGACAGGGTGGGGTCACCCCTCCACTTT. Encoded protein: CASGDRVGSPLHF.